These 21 T cell receptor beta chains share one sample of origin, sequenced in a study of post-analysis software for immune sequencing data. Findings of the study overall: Relative to controls, patients had roughly five TRBV segments at higher frequency, with TRBV5-6, TRBV5-1 and TRBV20-1 among these.

TCR beta libraries were prepared from cDNA with unique molecular identifiers. MiXCR was run by TCRdb on the PCR reads, yielding one entry per CDR3 protein. The data show roughly 670,000 distinct CDR3 sequences, approximately 59% seen once. The antigens of these receptors remain unknown. What was sequenced was blood. The receptors come from a girl aged 2-10 years with multiple sclerosis.

The chain carries TRBV7-9 and TRBJ1-1, with a tentative D call TRBD1 (6 bases). The germline V gene encodes CDR1 SEHNR and CDR2 FQNEAQ (reference sequence). This CDR3 comprises 15 residues. Between the trimmed V and J ends, which lost 3 bases and 11 bases, there was a span of 22 bases. For the CDR3, the DNA is TGTGCCAGCAGCTTGAATTCTGGGGGCGCGGATCCGGCTTTCTTT. Translated, it gives CASSLNSGGADPAFF.

The rearrangement uses TRBV5-1 and TRBJ1-2, with D perhaps matching TRBD1 (6 bases). CDR1 is SGHRS, CDR2 YFSETQ, per germline. CDR3 length: 15 amino acids. Trimming shortened V by 0 bases and J by 4 bases, and 13 bases separated the two germline ends. The DNA for the CDR3 is TGCGCCAGCAGCTTGGAAGGGGGAGGCCCCTATGGCTACACCTTC. The encoded protein is CASSLEGGGPYGYTF.

V usage is TRBV20-1 and J usage is TRBJ2-5, with 9 bases fitting TRBD2. Germline V CDR1 and CDR2: DFQATT, SNEGSKA (reference sequence). J gave up 2 bases and V 0 bases, and 7 bases lay outside the gene matches. CDR3 length: 16 residues. The CDR3 region has the DNA TGCAGTGCTAGAGACGGGCTAGCGGGGACACAAGAGACCCAGTACTTC. Amino acid sequence: CSARDGLAGTQETQYF.

The chain is built from TRBV27 and TRBJ2-1; TRBD2 is a possible D gene (7 bases). Per the germline V gene, CDR1 is MNHEY and CDR2 is SMNVEV (reference sequence). The ends were cut back, 4 bases at V and 2 bases at J, with 9 bases in the middle. The CDR3 contains 14 residues. The CDR3 loop is CASSYGGPYNEQFF. The CDR3 coding sequence is TGTGCCAGCAGTTACGGGGGGCCCTACAATGAGCAGTTCTTC.

This clonotype was seen more than once but under ten times. The gene calls are TRBV12-3 or TRBV12-4 and TRBJ1-5; 7 bases agree with TRBD1. J was trimmed by 7 bases and V by 6 bases; bases with no gene match: 6. The CDR3 totals 13 residues. CDR3 in DNA: TGTGCCAGCAGCCAGACAGGGAACCAGCCCCAGCATTTT. Translation: CASSQTGNQPQHF.

V usage is TRBV7-2 and J usage is TRBJ1-1, with D tentatively TRBD1 (6 bases). Trimming removed 3 bases at V and 7 bases at J, with 21 bases between. The CDR3 runs 16 residues. CDR1 is SGHTA, CDR2 FQGNSA, per germline. The CDR3 bases are TGTGCCAGCAGCTTTGGACCGGGGGGGGCGCGAGTTGAAGCTTTCTTT. Residues: CASSFGPGGARVEAFF.

This clonotype was picked up a small number of times. The chain uses TRBV20-1 and TRBJ2-5; 8 positions match TRBD1. The junction had 3 bases not matched to a gene; V was cut back by 1 base and J by 5 bases. The CDR3 length is 13 residues. Germline-derived CDR1 and CDR2 are DFQATT and SNEGSKA (reference sequence). This CDR3 reads CSARGTGRETQYF. DNA of the CDR3: TGCAGTGCTAGAGGGACAGGGCGGGAGACCCAGTACTTC.

This clonotype has a handful of counts. The rearrangement uses TRBV5-6 and TRBJ2-3, with TRBD2 matching 9 bases. Per the germline V gene, CDR1 is SGHDT and CDR2 is YYEEEE. The CDR3 contains 16 residues. V shed 1 base and J 4 bases; nucleotides not matched to a gene: 7. CDR3 in DNA: TGTGCCAGCAGCTTGTCGGTAGCGGGAGCTCCAGATACGCAGTATTTT. Translation: CASSLSVAGAPDTQYF. The variable domain in full, completed from reference TRBV5-6 and TRBJ2-3, reads DAGVTQSPTHLIKTRGQQVTLRCSPKSGHDTVSWYQQALGQGPQFIFQYYEEEERQRGNFPDRFSGHQFPNYSSELNVNALLLGDSALYLCASSLSVAGAPDTQYFGPGTRLTVL.

CDR3 nucleotide sequence: TGCGCCAGCAGAATGGGAACCAATGAGCAGTTCTTC. Residues: CASRMGTNEQFF. This chain uses TRBV5-1 with TRBJ2-1; D gene unclear. V was cut by 5 bases and J by 6 bases, with 9 bases left in between. The CDR3 runs 12 residues. Germline loops: CDR1 SGHRS, CDR2 YFSETQ.

This clonotype was observed a few times. This chain uses TRBV7-2 with TRBJ2-1; 10 bases are shared with TRBD2. Losses at the gene ends were 2 bases for V and 7 bases for J; bases not matched to a gene: 2. The CDR3 sequence is 14 residues long. Germline-derived CDR1 and CDR2 are SGHTA and FQGNSA. The CDR3 is CASSLWGLANEQFF. In nucleotides, the CDR3 is TGTGCCAGCAGCTTATGGGGACTAGCGAATGAGCAGTTCTTC.

V and J are TRBV20-1 and TRBJ2-1, with a tentative D call TRBD1 (6 bases). CDR3 size: 11 residues. Trimming left V 7 bases short and J 9 bases short, with 13 bases between. Germline CDR1 and CDR2: DFQATT and SNEGSKA (reference sequence). The CDR3 DNA reads as TGCAGTGGCTGGGTAGGGGGTGAGCAGTTCTTC. Its protein is CSGWVGGEQFF.

The CDR3 loop is CASSRDVVTEAFF. In nucleotides, the CDR3 is TGTGCCAGCAGCCGGGACGTGGTCACTGAAGCTTTCTTT. The rearrangement links TRBV7-2 to TRBJ1-1; the D gene is possibly TRBD1 (5 bases). This CDR3 spans 13 amino acids. Per germline, CDR1 SGHTA and CDR2 FQGNSA. V lost 5 bases and J lost 4, with 11 bases in between.

The V call is TRBV12-3 or TRBV12-4, the J call TRBJ2-2, with D unresolved. V was trimmed by 3 bases and J by 1 base, leaving 9 bases between them. The CDR3 is made up of 15 amino acids. This CDR3 reads CASSFGARNTGELFF. The CDR3 nucleotides are TGTGCCAGCAGTTTTGGTGCGAGGAACACCGGGGAGCTGTTTTTT.

The chain carries TRBV6-5 and TRBJ2-1, with TRBD2 identical over 7 bases. CDR1 and CDR2 from the germline V gene are MNHEY and SVGAGI. The CDR3 runs 15 residues. The trim removed 6 bases at V and 9 bases at J, leaving 14 bases unmatched. CDR3 loop: CASSRWGGSSIEQFF. For the CDR3, the DNA is TGTGCCAGCAGCCGGTGGGGGGGAAGTTCTATTGAGCAGTTCTTC.

The rearrangement links TRBV24-1 to TRBJ2-1, with 11 bases matching TRBD2. V dropped 3 bases and J dropped 8; count of bases not matched to a gene: 8. This CDR3 is built from 16 residues. Germline CDR1 and CDR2: KGHDR and SFDVKD. The CDR3 DNA reads TGTGCCACCAGTGATCCTGTAGCGGGAGGGCCCCATGAGCAGTTCTTC. This encodes CATSDPVAGGPHEQFF.

The CDR3: CASSSAENRGYPGANVLTF. Written as DNA, the CDR3 is TGTGCCAGCTCAAGTGCGGAGAACAGGGGGTATCCTGGGGCCAACGTCCTGACTTTC. The chain carries TRBV18 and TRBJ2-6; TRBD1 matches at 8 bases. This CDR3 is 19 amino acids long. J gave up 2 bases and V 5 bases, and 14 bases lay outside the gene matches. The germline V gene has CDR1 KGHSH and CDR2 LQKENI.

J is TRBJ2-7 and V is TRBV20-1; D could derive from TRBD1 or TRBD2 (5 bases each). Germline V lookup: CDR1 DFQATT, CDR2 SNEGSKA (reference sequence). The CDR3 totals 13 residues. Between the trimmed V and J ends, which lost 2 bases and 4 bases, there was a span of 12 bases. DNA for the CDR3: TGCAGTGCTAGATACAGGACTGATTACGAGCAGTACTTC. Protein sequence: CSARYRTDYEQYF.

This clonotype was seen a few times. The J gene is TRBJ2-1, the V gene TRBV29-1; D not resolved. This CDR3 has 13 amino acids. The V gene's germline CDR1 is SQVTM and CDR2 ANQGSEA. Trimming took off 0 bases at V and 4 bases at J, with 7 bases between the two ends. The CDR3 spells CSVEDQNYNEQFF. CDR3 DNA: TGCAGCGTTGAAGATCAGAATTACAATGAGCAGTTCTTC.

This chain joins TRBV5-1 and TRBJ1-2, with 7 bases that match TRBD1. V gave up 5 bases and J gave up 6 bases; unmatched junction bases: 10. CDR3 length: 14 residues. In germline, CDR1 is SGHRS, CDR2 YFSETQ. CDR3 region: CASRPGQVDDGYTF. The DNA of the CDR3 is TGCGCCAGCAGACCCGGACAGGTGGACGATGGCTACACCTTC.

This clonotype occurred a few times. The rearrangement links TRBV29-1 to TRBJ2-1, with 14 bases aligning to TRBD2. With V trimmed by 4 bases and J by 7 bases, 3 bases remained unmatched. This CDR3 contains 14 residues. Germline V gene lookup returns CDR1 SQVTM and CDR2 ANQGSEA. Here the CDR3 reads CSVGLAGGPNEQFF. The CDR3 bases are TGCAGCGTTGGACTAGCGGGAGGGCCTAATGAGCAGTTCTTC.

The chain is built from TRBV6-2 or TRBV6-3 and TRBJ2-7; D may match TRBD1 or TRBD2 (5 bases each). The DNA end favors TRBJ2-5, so the J call may be wrong. From germline, CDR1 is MNHEY and CDR2 SVGEGT. This CDR3 comprises 14 residues. The chain's CDR3 is CASGETGTGETQYF. In DNA, the CDR3 is TGTGCCAGCGGGGAAACCGGGACGGGAGAGACCCAGTACTTC.